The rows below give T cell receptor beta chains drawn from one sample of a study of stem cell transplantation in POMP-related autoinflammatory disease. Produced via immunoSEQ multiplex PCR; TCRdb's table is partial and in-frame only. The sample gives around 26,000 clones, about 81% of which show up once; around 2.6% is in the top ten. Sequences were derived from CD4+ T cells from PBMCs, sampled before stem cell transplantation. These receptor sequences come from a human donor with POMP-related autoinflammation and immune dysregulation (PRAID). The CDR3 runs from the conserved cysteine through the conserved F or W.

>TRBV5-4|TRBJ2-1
CASSVSGLAGGPSYNEQFF
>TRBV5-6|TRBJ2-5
CASKGQETQYF
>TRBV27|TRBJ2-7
CASSFTGGTQYF
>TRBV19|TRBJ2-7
CASSIVGSYEQYF
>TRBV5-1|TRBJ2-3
CASSFKDTQYF
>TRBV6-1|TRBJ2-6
CASMPIRANVLTF
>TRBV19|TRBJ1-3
CASSIDPQGWRGNTIYF
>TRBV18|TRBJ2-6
CASSPLDAGPYGANVLTF
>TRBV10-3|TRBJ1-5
CAIRRYRDRGCPSHQPQHF
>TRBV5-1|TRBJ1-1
CASSLAGRWETEAFF
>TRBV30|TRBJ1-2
CAWSTPGVGGYTF
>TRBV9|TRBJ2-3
CASSPLPPTGRVSDTQYF
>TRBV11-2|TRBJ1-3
CASSFGGISGNTIYF
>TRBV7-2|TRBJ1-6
CASSLTVGSPNSPLHF
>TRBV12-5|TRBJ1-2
CARPETGGYGYTF
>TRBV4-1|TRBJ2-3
CASSQELLVRSTDTQYF
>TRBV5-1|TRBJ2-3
CASSLLWASLYAGDTQYF
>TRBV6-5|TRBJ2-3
CASSPSAGGADTQYF
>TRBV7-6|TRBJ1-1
CASSSFRENTEAFF
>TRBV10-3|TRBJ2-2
CAISRTSGGLANTGELFF
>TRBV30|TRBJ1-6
CAWDRVDNSPLHF
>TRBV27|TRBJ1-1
CASSFERGTEAFF
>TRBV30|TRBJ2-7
CAWRPTSGGPYEQYF
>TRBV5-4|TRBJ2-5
CASSLLATSGQETQYF
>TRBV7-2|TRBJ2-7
CASSLTQLDEQYF
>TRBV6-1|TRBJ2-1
CASSLSGRAYNEQFF
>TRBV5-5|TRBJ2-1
CASSLMTSLGNEQFF
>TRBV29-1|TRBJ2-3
CSVLNVPLLAGGTDTQYF
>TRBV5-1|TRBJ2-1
CASGRLSGTGTNEQFF
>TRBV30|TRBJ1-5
CAWSSQGYSNQPQHF
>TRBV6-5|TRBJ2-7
CASSPNLLLAGLQYF
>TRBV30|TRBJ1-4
CAWSAGLGLFF
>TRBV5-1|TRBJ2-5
CASSLLAGGSGQETQYF
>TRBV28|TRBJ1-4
CASSSPAGFGELFF
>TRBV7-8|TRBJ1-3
CASSLVWQGSGNTIYF
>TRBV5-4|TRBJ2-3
CASTRPGADTQYF
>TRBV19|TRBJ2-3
CATRLASTDTQYF
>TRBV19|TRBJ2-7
CASSIDWDRSYEQYF
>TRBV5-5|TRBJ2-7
CASSLTTSEPYEQYF
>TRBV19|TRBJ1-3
CASSTTGDSGNTIYF
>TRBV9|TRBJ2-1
CASSSLAGGSSNFYNEQFF
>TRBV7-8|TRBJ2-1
CATSPRAGAYNEQFF
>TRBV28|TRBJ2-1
CASSTSYNEQFF
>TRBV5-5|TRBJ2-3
CASSLATDVSQYF
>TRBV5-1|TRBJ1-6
CASSLESNSPLHF
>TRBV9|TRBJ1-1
CASSVDPVAEAFF
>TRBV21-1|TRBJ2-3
CASSKVSQDTQYF
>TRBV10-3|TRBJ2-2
CAGGGLGGNGELFF
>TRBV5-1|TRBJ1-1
CASSFQGMNTEAFF
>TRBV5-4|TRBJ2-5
CASSFGVGAETQYF
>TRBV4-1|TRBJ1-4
CASSQVLKENEKLFF
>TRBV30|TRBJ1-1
CAWSVAGTGDGEAFF
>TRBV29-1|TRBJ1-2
CSVDSYGYTF
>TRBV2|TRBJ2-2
CASSEQGVNTGELFF
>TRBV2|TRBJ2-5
CASSDVGGAGTQYF
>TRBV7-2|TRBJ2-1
CASSLEGGLYNEQFF
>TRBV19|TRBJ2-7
CASSIGGSELYEQYF
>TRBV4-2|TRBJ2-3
CASSQDGLLAGGSDTQYF
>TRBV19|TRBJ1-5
CASSIGYTMQPQHF